This entry features one TCR beta chain sequence. This clonotype was detected many times. Its antigen is not yet known. No clone much larger than this one lies a single base away; base qualities are absent. Receptors were amplified or captured by RACE. Sequencing relied on a NextSeq 500. Library preparation attached unique molecular identifiers to individual cDNA molecules for quantitative, reproducible TCR counting. From the authors' description of their analysis: The median number of TCRs per sample was some 100,000, ranging from about 20,000 to 750,000. The Decombinator software suite was used to annotate V, J and CDR3 in the TCR reads. To make PS versus PT1 abundance plots, every sample was subsampled to the same number of TCRs (28,000). TCRs were defined as expanded if absent before sensitization and observed at least eight times at the 2-week time point. TCRdb redid the processing of the public reads, applying fastp at Q25 and MiXCR, and retained in-frame beta chains. Rows with one shared CDR3 protein collapse into an entry with the most common genes and DNA. These V and J calls originate from TCRdb's pipeline instead of the authors' own analysis. This sample holds roughly 100,000 distinct CDR3 sequences; about 10% were observed only once. The ten largest clones add up to 2.9% of the sample.

This entry belongs to a study of human T cells and chemical hapten exposure (dated by TCRdb to the early 2020s). Background for the entire study: Libraries were pooled for sequencing, and per-sample TCR yields varied mainly because of small differences in library volumes within the pool. The study tracked peripheral blood TCR repertoire changes in vivo during primary and secondary sensitization to the hapten diphenylcyclopropenone (DPC) in alopecia patients. Each blood RNA sample was used to sequence both TCR alpha and TCR beta chains. The study at large found these results: No change with DPC sensitization was found in the number of TCRs above 1 in 1000 frequency, and no evidence of global repertoire structure alterations was found. Repeated subsampling changed both the strength of the expansion versus patch-test correlation and the threshold at which that correlation became significant.

V loses 5 bases of germline sequence and J loses 5 bases, and the interval between the two ends is 18 bases. The CDR3 covers 16 residues, taking in both the cysteine and the phenylalanine. Just the 48-base CDR3 DNA is kept, in frame starting at base 1. The sample's time point label, decoded: healthy volunteer bleed at 2 weeks. Total RNA was isolated from unfractionated whole blood collected in Tempus Blood RNA tubes. Roughly 5 healthy volunteers were used as TCR sequencing controls and were bled at day 0, 2 weeks and 6 weeks. The rearranged chain carries TRBV12-3 or TRBV12-4 and TRBJ1-4, with TRBD1 as a weak D call on 5 bases. The sequenced material came from whole blood. This receptor was taken from a female donor in good health. Some clones in this sample may be carry-over from other donors' samples. This receptor has the CDR3 CASSGKGKDWNEKLFF. The DNA sequence is TGTGCCAGCAGTGGAAAGGGGAAAGATTGGAATGAAAAACTGTTTTTT.